This T cell receptor beta chain was captured by sequencing in a study of patients and donors after allogeneic stem cell transplantation. Via MiXCR, TCRdb re-called the RT-PCR reads, giving one row per CDR3 protein. The data contain over 350,000 distinct CDR3 sequences, around 16% of them singletons. Germline V gene lookup returns CDR1 MNHEY and CDR2 SMNVEV (reference sequence). The germline V and J ends were trimmed by 3 bases and 2 bases, with 11 bases remaining between them. The CDR3 spans 14 residues. The rearrangement uses TRBV27 and TRBJ2-7; TRBD1 might be the D (5 bases). The TCR sequence derives from a human donor who was either an allogeneic HSCT recipient or a stem cell or donor lymphocyte infusion donor (not recorded which). It is not recorded whose cells these are; they may come from a transplant donor. The sequencing sample was made of blood, either unsorted or a sorted T cell fraction (not recorded which). The CDR3 loop is CASSFDRLTYEQYF. The CDR3 DNA reads as TGTGCCAGCAGTTTTGACAGATTGACCTACGAGCAGTACTTC.